The 7 T cell receptor beta chains reported below all come from one sample, sequenced in a study of T cell responses to AZD1222 COVID-19 vaccine. Measured with immunoSEQ multiplex PCR; TCRdb has only the in-frame clones, and not every one. The table includes roughly 120,000 clones, around 89% detected once. This specimen was peripheral blood, taken 28 days after the second AZD1222 dose. Every receptor here comes from an adult who received the AZD1222 COVID-19 vaccine.

V is TRBV2 and J is TRBJ2-7; TRBD1 aligns across 10 bases. The germline V gene has CDR1 SNHLY and CDR2 FYNNEI. CDR3 length: 15 amino acids. Germline trimming cut 5 bases from V and 2 bases from J; bases unmatched to any gene: 6. The CDR3 here is CASSKDRGTAYEQYF. Written as DNA, the CDR3 is TGTGCCAGCAGTAAGGACAGGGGGACGGCCTACGAGCAGTACTTC.

The chain carries TRBV30 and TRBJ1-5; 9 bases line up with TRBD1. V trimming: 1 base; J trimming: 4 bases; junction bases outside the gene matches: 8. CDR1 is GTSNPN, CDR2 SVGIG, per germline (reference sequence). The CDR3 is made up of 16 amino acids. Here the CDR3 DNA reads TGTGCCTGGAGTGGCCGGGACAGGGCCGATAATCAGCCCCAGCATTTT. Protein: CAWSGRDRADNQPQHF.

The rearrangement uses TRBV12-5 and TRBJ2-1, with D maybe TRBD2 (5 bases). The CDR3 is 16 amino acids. V was pared by 0 bases and J by 5 bases, with 14 bases between. Germline V gene sequence: CDR1 LGHNT, CDR2 FRNRAP. The CDR3 is CASGLVLGSQNNEQFF. The CDR3 DNA reads TGTGCTAGTGGTTTGGTACTAGGCAGCCAGAACAATGAGCAGTTCTTC.

The V gene is TRBV28, the J gene TRBJ2-7, with TRBD1 matching 7 bases. The germline V gene has CDR1 MDHEN and CDR2 SYDVKM. This CDR3 is 11 amino acids long. V shed 6 bases, J shed 5 bases, and the junction held 1 base outside the gene matches. DNA for the CDR3: TGTGCCAGCAGGACAGGGCACGAGCAGTACTTC. As protein: CASRTGHEQYF. Full variable domain (remainder filled in from reference TRBV28 and TRBJ2-7): DVKVTQSSRYLVKRTGEKVFLECVQDMDHENMFWYRQDPGLGLRLIYFSYDVKMKEKGDIPEGYSVSREKKERFSLILESASTNQTSMYLCASRTGHEQYFGPGTRLTVT.

This chain links TRBV27 with TRBJ2-3; 7 bases agree with TRBD2. The CDR3 sequence is 17 residues long. Germline loops: CDR1 MNHEY, CDR2 SMNVEV (reference sequence). The junction had 10 bases not matched to a gene; V was cut back by 3 bases and J by 1 base. The CDR3 bases are TGTGCCAGCAGTTTCGTTAGGCGGGAGCGGGGCACAGATACGCAGTATTTT. The encoded protein is CASSFVRRERGTDTQYF.

In its sample, this clone was seen once. Here the CDR3 reads CASSYGGQIGNTIYF. CDR3 in DNA: TGCGCCAGCAGCTATGGTGGCCAAATCGGAAACACCATATATTTT. The chain recombines TRBV5-1 with TRBJ1-3; D unclear. The CDR3 covers 15 residues. Germline loops: CDR1 SGHRS, CDR2 YFSETQ. V was pared by 3 bases and J by 4 bases, with 14 bases between.

This chain uses TRBV3-1 (or the pseudogene TRBV3-2) with TRBJ2-3; D is undetermined. Trimming cost V 0 bases and J 0 bases, with 10 bases left between them. Per the germline V gene, CDR1 is LGHDT and CDR2 is YNNKEL (reference sequence). This CDR3 region has 16 residues. CDR3 amino acids: CASSQEGPPSTDTQYF. As DNA, the CDR3 is TGTGCCAGCAGCCAAGAAGGACCTCCTAGCACAGATACGCAGTATTTT.